This passage covers 20 T cell receptor beta chains from one sample sequenced in a study of OX40 agonist ivuxolimab in advanced cancers. Generated by immunoSEQ multiplex PCR, the TCRdb table keeps only in-frame clones and is missing some. Of tens of thousands of clones listed, around 83% are singletons. The sequencing used CD4+ or CD8+ T cells sorted from blood, collected in a trial of the OX40 agonist ivuxolimab. These receptors came from an adult with an advanced solid tumor such as melanoma, head and neck, liver or kidney cancer.

This chain connects TRBV7-2 to TRBJ2-5, with D tentatively TRBD2 (6 bases). CDR1 and CDR2 (germline): SGHTA, FQGNSA. The CDR3 covers 12 residues. The V gene lost 3 bases and the J gene lost 5 bases, with 7 bases spanning the gap. Here the CDR3 reads CASSFAGETQYF. The CDR3 nucleotides read TGTGCCAGCAGCTTTGCGGGGGAGACCCAGTACTTC.

Written as DNA, the CDR3 is TGTGCCAGCAGCTTAGGGTTGACTCAGCCCCAGCATTTT. It yields the protein CASSLGLTQPQHF. This chain uses TRBV7-3 with TRBJ1-5; D gene uncertain. The CDR3 sequence is 13 residues long. V lost 2 bases and J 6 bases, leaving 8 bases between the germline ends. Germline V lookup: CDR1 SGHTA, CDR2 FQGTGA.

The chain has TRBV11-2 and TRBJ2-7; 12 nucleotides align to TRBD2. Germline V gene data show CDR1 as SGHAT and CDR2 as FQNNGV. Losses at the gene ends were 2 bases for V and 3 bases for J; bases not matched to a gene: 11. CDR3 size: 18 residues. The CDR3 coding sequence is TGTGCCAGCAGCTTATTTTCGCTAGCGGGGGGGCCTGGCTACGAGCAGTACTTC. This sequence encodes CASSLFSLAGGPGYEQYF.

V and J are TRBV4-2 and TRBJ1-5; maybe TRBD1 (6 bases). Germline V lookup: CDR1 LGHNA, CDR2 YNFKEQ. The ends were cut back, 0 bases at V and 4 bases at J, with 10 bases in the middle. The CDR3 covers 15 residues. The DNA of the CDR3 is TGTGCCAGCAGCCAAGATCTCACAGGGAATCAGCCCCAGCATTTT. It codes for CASSQDLTGNQPQHF.

The genes are TRBV4-2 and TRBJ2-1; D gene ambiguous. The CDR3 sequence is 12 residues long. V lost 1 base and J 10 bases, leaving 8 bases between the germline ends. CDR1 and CDR2 from the germline V gene are LGHNA and YNFKEQ. DNA of the CDR3: TGTGCCAGCAGCCAAGTACGCGAGGAGCAGTTCTTC. It is translated as CASSQVREEQFF.

This clone is a singleton in its sample. V usage is TRBV18 and J usage is TRBJ2-5; D call uncertain. The V and J ends lost 6 bases and 1 base respectively, with 12 bases between them. Germline loops: CDR1 KGHSH, CDR2 LQKENI. The length of the CDR3 is 14 residues. CDR3 nucleotide sequence: TGTGCCAGCTCGATGACCGCAACCCAAGAGACCCAGTACTTC. It yields the protein CASSMTATQETQYF.

This clone was observed a handful of times. The V gene is TRBV7-2, the J gene TRBJ1-1, with a weak D call TRBD1 (5 bases). V gave up 3 bases and J gave up 1 base, with 9 bases separating them. Germline assignment: CDR1 SGHTA and CDR2 FQGNSA. The CDR3 length is 14 residues. The CDR3 protein is CASSLRGPNTEAFF. The CDR3, as DNA: TGTGCCAGCAGCTTGCGGGGCCCGAACACTGAAGCTTTCTTT.

The genes are TRBV6-1 and TRBJ2-7; 9 bases are a match to TRBD1. In germline, CDR1 is MNHNS, CDR2 SASEGT. The CDR3 has 14 amino acids. The ends lost 9 bases at V and 6 bases at J; junction bases unmatched: 12. In nucleotides, the CDR3 is TGTGCCAGTTATCGGGACAGGGAATCGGGCGAGCAGTACTTC. Its protein product is CASYRDRESGEQYF.

In this sample, this clone turned up once. The rearrangement links TRBV5-1 to TRBJ2-2; 12 bases line up with TRBD2. Germline V gene data show CDR1 as SGHRS and CDR2 as YFSETQ. J lost 0 bases, V lost 6 bases, and 9 bases had no gene match. This CDR3 contains 18 residues. Written as DNA, the CDR3 is TGCGCCAGCACGGCCAGACTAGCGGGGGCCCCGAACACCGGGGAGCTGTTTTTT. Its protein product is CASTARLAGAPNTGELFF.

The chain employs TRBV27 and TRBJ2-5; D is undetermined. The CDR3 loop spans 13 amino acids. CDR1 is MNHEY, CDR2 SMNVEV, per germline (reference sequence). Trimming pared 3 bases from V and 4 bases from J, leaving 9 bases between. In DNA form, the CDR3 reads TGTGCCAGCAGTTTGAGAGGTAGAGAGACCCAGTACTTC. It yields the protein CASSLRGRETQYF.

The CDR3 spells CASSPGARGYTF. In nucleotides, the CDR3 is TGTGCCAGCAGCCCCGGTGCCAGAGGCTACACCTTC. The chain employs TRBV6-5 and TRBJ1-2; D is uncertain. Looked up from germline, CDR1 is MNHEY and CDR2 is SVGAGI. V was clipped by 6 bases and J by 8 bases, with 13 bases between them. This CDR3 region has 12 residues.

Notes on this clone: No DNA is shown, since the ends of the CDR3 on it are uncertain; the CDR3 is the one TCRdb lists. The chain combines TRBV2 with TRBJ1-1; the table's D call, TRBD1, has no DNA check behind it. The CDR3 is 12 amino acids in total, end residues counted. Per the germline V gene, CDR1 is SNHLY and CDR2 is FYNNEI. This CDR3 is CASSWGQGAVSF.

The chain combines TRBV5-1 with TRBJ2-5; TRBD1 might be the D (5 bases). The ends were cut back, 0 bases at V and 3 bases at J, with 9 bases in the middle. Germline assignment: CDR1 SGHRS and CDR2 YFSETQ. CDR3 size: 14 residues. The CDR3 spells CASSLALGEETQYF. CDR3 sequence (DNA): TGCGCCAGCAGCTTGGCCTTAGGGGAAGAGACCCAGTACTTC.

The V call is TRBV30, the J call TRBJ2-1; 14 bases line up with TRBD2. The CDR3 is 14 amino acids. Germline V gives CDR1 GTSNPN, CDR2 SVGIG (reference sequence). Trimming took 2 bases from V and 15 from J; bases not matched to a gene: 9. CDR3 coding DNA: TGTGCCTGGAGTAAGACTAGCGGGAGGGCCGATTCGTTCTTC. Protein product: CAWSKTSGRADSFF.

There are a few counts of this clone. The genes are TRBV27 and TRBJ2-4; D possibly corresponds to TRBD2 (5 bases). The CDR3 loop spans 13 amino acids. CDR1 is MNHEY and CDR2 is SMNVEV in the germline V gene (reference sequence). V was pared by 4 bases and J by 10 bases, with 14 bases between. CDR3 sequence: CASSYRGMEIQYF. The CDR3 DNA follows: TGTGCCAGCAGTTATCGGGGAATGGAAATTCAGTACTTC.

This clone was picked up one time. The chain recombines TRBV25-1 with TRBJ1-6; D gene unclear. The length of the CDR3 is 15 residues. Trimming removed 5 bases from V and 2 bases from J, with 10 bases in between. The germline V gene encodes CDR1 MGHDK and CDR2 SYGVNS. CDR3 loop: CASSPPRTYNSPLHF. The CDR3 region has the DNA TGTGCCAGCAGTCCCCCTCGGACCTATAATTCACCCCTCCACTTT.

This chain uses TRBV7-2 with TRBJ1-2; 12 nucleotides line up with TRBD1. This CDR3 contains 14 residues. J gave up 8 bases and V 5 bases, and 6 bases lay outside the gene matches. Germline V lookup: CDR1 SGHTA, CDR2 FQGNSA. The CDR3 here is CASSPGTGGRGYTF. CDR3 sequence (DNA): TGTGCCAGCAGCCCCGGGACAGGGGGCAGAGGCTACACCTTC.

The chain carries TRBV10-1 and TRBJ1-5; tentative D call: TRBD1 (6 bases). The CDR3 length is 16 residues. The V gene lost 0 bases and the J gene lost 4 bases, with 13 bases spanning the gap. Germline V gene data show CDR1 as WNHNN and CDR2 as SYGVQD (reference sequence). CDR3 sequence: CASSESIQGDNQPQHF. CDR3 DNA: TGCGCCAGCAGTGAGTCCATACAGGGAGATAATCAGCCCCAGCATTTT.

This chain joins TRBV19 and TRBJ2-1, with TRBD1 matching over 9 bases. This CDR3 region has 16 residues. Looked up from germline, CDR1 is LNHDA and CDR2 is SQIVND (reference sequence). V was clipped by 2 bases and J by 6 bases; unmatched bases: 8. This CDR3 is CASSIPQGALPNEQFF. In nucleotides, the CDR3 is TGTGCCAGTAGTATACCACAGGGGGCCCTACCCAATGAGCAGTTCTTC. The entire variable domain, with the rest obtained from reference TRBV19 and TRBJ2-1, is as follows: DGGITQSPKYLFRKEGQNVTLSCEQNLNHDAMYWYRQDPGQGLRLIYYSQIVNDFQKGDIAEGYSVSREKKESFPLTVTSAQKNPTAFYLCASSIPQGALPNEQFFGPGTRLTVL.

This chain connects TRBV6-5 to TRBJ1-1, with 9 bases that match TRBD1. Trimming at V came to 8 bases and at J to 2 bases, leaving 9 bases not matched to a gene. CDR3 length: 15 amino acids. CDR1 is MNHEY and CDR2 is SVGAGI in the germline V gene. In DNA form, the CDR3 reads TGTGCCAGCGCGACAGGGGGGAAAGGAAACACTGAAGCTTTCTTT. Its translation: CASATGGKGNTEAFF.